The clone carrying this T cell receptor beta chain was detected many times. In TCRdb, the 5' RACE reads were re-called with MiXCR into one record per CDR3 protein. The sample has about 27,000 distinct CDR3 sequences, about 7.4% seen once. The entry originates in a study of T-cell memory formation after mild COVID-19. The germline CDR1 and CDR2 sequences are LGHNA and YSLEER. The CDR3 length is 17 residues. Losses at the gene ends were 0 bases for V and 0 bases for J; bases not matched to a gene: 5. Sequencing input: PBMCs or a T cell subset sorted from them (not recorded which). The chain carries TRBV4-3 and TRBJ2-1; 7 bases agree with TRBD2. The sequence came from an adult woman who had mild COVID-19 (a few samples of this study predate the infection). Cell type and time point are not known. The CDR3 region is CASSQDWRESSYNEQFF. DNA for the CDR3: TGCGCCAGCAGCCAAGATTGGCGGGAGAGCTCCTACAATGAGCAGTTCTTC.